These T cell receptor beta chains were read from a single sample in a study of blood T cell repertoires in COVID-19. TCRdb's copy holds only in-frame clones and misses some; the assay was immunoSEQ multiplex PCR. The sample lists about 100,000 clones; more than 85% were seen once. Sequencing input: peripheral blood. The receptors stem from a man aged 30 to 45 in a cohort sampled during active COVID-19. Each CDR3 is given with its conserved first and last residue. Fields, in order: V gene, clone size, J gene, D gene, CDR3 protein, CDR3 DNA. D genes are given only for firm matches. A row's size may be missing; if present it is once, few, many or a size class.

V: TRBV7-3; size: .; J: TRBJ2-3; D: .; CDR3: CASSLMGQPADTQYF; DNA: TGTGCCAGCAGCTTAATGGGCCAGCCTGCAGATACGCAGTATTTT
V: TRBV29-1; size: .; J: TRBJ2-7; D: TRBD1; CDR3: CSVEQGDSYEQYF; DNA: TGCAGCGTTGAGCAGGGGGACTCCTACGAGCAGTACTTC
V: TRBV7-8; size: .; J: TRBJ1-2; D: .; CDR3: CASSKGLNANGYTF; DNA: TGTGCCAGCAGCAAGGGACTGAATGCTAATGGCTACACCTTC
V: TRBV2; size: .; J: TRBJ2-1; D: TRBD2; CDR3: CASSVGGGLNEQFF; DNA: TGTGCCAGCAGTGTAGGCGGGGGGCTCAATGAGCAGTTCTTC
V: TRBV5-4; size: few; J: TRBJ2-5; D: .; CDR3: CASSLAGTVETQYF; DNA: TGTGCCAGCAGCTTGGCCGGTACTGTGGAGACCCAGTACTTC
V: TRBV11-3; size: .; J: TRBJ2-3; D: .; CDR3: CASSLDSRATDTQYF; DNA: TGTGCCAGCAGCTTAGATTCGAGGGCAACAGATACGCAGTATTTT
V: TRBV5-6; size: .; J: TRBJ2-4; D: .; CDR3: CASSLATGVDIQYF; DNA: TGTGCCAGCAGCTTGGCCACGGGGGTGGACATTCAGTACTTC
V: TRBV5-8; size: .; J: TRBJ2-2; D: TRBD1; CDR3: CASSSGQGFHTGELFF; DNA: TGTGCCAGCAGCTCGGGACAGGGGTTTCACACCGGGGAGCTGTTTTTT
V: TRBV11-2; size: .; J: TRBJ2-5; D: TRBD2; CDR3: CASSPQSAGQETQYF; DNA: TGTGCCAGCAGCCCTCAGTCAGCGGGGCAAGAGACCCAGTACTTC
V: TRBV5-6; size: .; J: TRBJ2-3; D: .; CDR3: CASSASLARTDTQYF; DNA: TGTGCCAGCAGCGCTTCATTAGCGAGGACAGATACGCAGTATTTT
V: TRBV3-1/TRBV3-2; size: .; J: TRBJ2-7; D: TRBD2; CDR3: CASSQDGRGGSREQYF; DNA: TGTGCCAGCAGCCAAGATGGGCGGGGGGGCTCTCGAGAGCAGTACTTC
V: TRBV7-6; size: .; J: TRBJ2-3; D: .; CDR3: CASSLDSQVEADTQYF; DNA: TGTGCCAGCAGCTTAGATAGTCAGGTCGAAGCAGATACGCAGTATTTT
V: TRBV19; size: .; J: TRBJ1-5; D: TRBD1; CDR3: CASSIVGQRGTAYSNQPQHF; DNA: TGTGCCAGTAGTATAGTGGGGCAACGCGGGACAGCTTATAGCAATCAGCCCCAGCATTTT
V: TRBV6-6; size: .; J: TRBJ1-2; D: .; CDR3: CASSGGDYGYTF; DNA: TGTGCCAGCAGTGGAGGGGACTATGGCTACACCTTC
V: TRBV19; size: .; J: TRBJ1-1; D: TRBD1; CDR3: CAIRDRGLFGLASEAFF; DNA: TGTGCCATTAGGGACAGGGGGCTTTTCGGCTTAGCGTCTGAAGCTTTCTTT
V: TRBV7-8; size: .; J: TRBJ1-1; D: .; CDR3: CASSVSSGDRTEAFF; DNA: TGTGCCAGCAGCGTTAGCTCCGGGGATCGCACTGAAGCTTTCTTT
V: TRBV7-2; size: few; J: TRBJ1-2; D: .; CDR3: CASSFQGTANYGYTF; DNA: TGTGCCAGCAGCTTCCAGGGTACAGCTAACTATGGCTACACCTTC
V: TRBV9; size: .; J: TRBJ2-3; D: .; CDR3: CASSWRGTDTQYF; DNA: TGTGCCAGCAGCTGGCGAGGGACAGATACGCAGTATTTT
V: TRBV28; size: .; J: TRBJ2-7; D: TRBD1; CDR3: CASSSTGDSAYEQYF; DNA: TGTGCCAGCAGTTCGACCGGGGACAGTGCCTACGAGCAGTACTTC
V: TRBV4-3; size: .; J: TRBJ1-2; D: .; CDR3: CASSWAMDLAGYTF; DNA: TGCGCCAGCAGCTGGGCGATGGACTTAGCTGGCTACACCTTC
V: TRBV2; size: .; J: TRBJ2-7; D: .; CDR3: CASRTVNYEQYF; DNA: TGTGCCAGCAGGACAGTGAACTACGAGCAGTACTTC
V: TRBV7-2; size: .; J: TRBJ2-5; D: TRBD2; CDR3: CASSRGDQETQYF; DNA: TGTGCCAGCAGTCGGGGGGACCAAGAGACCCAGTACTTC
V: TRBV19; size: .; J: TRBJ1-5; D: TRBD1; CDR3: CASTGQGGNQPQHF; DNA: TGTGCCAGTACCGGACAGGGGGGCAATCAGCCCCAGCATTTT
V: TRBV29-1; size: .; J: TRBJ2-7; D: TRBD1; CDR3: CSVDGTGSSEQYF; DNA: TGCAGCGTTGATGGGACAGGGTCGAGCGAGCAGTACTTC
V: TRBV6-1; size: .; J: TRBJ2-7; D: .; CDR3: CASSEAWQSISYEQYF; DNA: TGTGCCAGCAGTGAAGCGTGGCAGTCGATCTCCTACGAGCAGTACTTC
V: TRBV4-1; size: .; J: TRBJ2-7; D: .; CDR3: CASSQEAGENEQYF; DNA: TGCGCCAGCAGCCAAGAGGCAGGTGAAAACGAGCAGTACTTC
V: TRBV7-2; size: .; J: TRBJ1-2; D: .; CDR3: CASSGSRSGYTF; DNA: TGTGCCAGCAGTGGGTCGAGGAGTGGCTACACCTTC
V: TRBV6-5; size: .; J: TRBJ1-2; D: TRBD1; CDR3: CASSSYETGNYGYTF; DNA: TGTGCCAGCAGTTCCTACGAGACAGGGAACTATGGCTACACCTTC
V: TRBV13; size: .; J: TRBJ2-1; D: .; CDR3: CASSLTGTYNEQFF; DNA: TGTGCCAGCAGCTTAACGGGGACCTACAATGAGCAGTTCTTC
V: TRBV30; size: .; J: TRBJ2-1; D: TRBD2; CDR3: CAWNPLAGSRDEQFF; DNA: TGTGCCTGGAACCCCCTAGCGGGGAGCAGGGATGAGCAGTTCTTC
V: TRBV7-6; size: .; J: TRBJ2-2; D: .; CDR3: CASSLMAGARTPGELFF; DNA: TGTGCCAGCAGCTTGATGGCAGGGGCACGTACACCCGGGGAGCTGTTTTTT
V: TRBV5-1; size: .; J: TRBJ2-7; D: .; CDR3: CASSFSRGGVYEQYF; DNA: TGCGCCAGCAGCTTTTCTCGCGGAGGGGTCTACGAGCAGTACTTC
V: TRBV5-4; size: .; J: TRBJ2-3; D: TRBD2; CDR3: CASSSAGTSGRPRDTQYF; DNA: TGTGCCAGCAGCTCTGCAGGGACTAGCGGTCGCCCACGAGATACGCAGTATTTT